The rows below give T cell receptor beta chains drawn from one sample of a study of cytomegalovirus exposure and HLA in healthy donors. The assay was immunoSEQ multiplex PCR, and TCRdb's table has in-frame clones only and misses some. Among 150,000 to 200,000 clones listed, 86% were seen once. Specimen: PBMCs. The receptors stem from a woman under 30 in good health and CMV-seronegative. CDR3s include the opening cysteine and the closing phenylalanine or tryptophan. The order of the fields is CDR3 protein, CDR3 DNA, V gene, J gene, clone size, D gene, CDR3 length. D genes are given only for firm matches. The size of a clone is reported for some rows only, either as once, few or many, or as a class for expanded clones.

CASSYYPYGYTF	TGTGCCAGCAGCTACTATCCCTATGGCTACACCTTC	TRBV7-9	TRBJ1-2	NA	NA	12
CASSETGYSNQPQHF	TGTGCCAGCAGCGAGACAGGGTATAGCAATCAGCCCCAGCATTTT	TRBV28	TRBJ1-5	many	TRBD1	15
CASGFPQYF	TGTGCTAGTGGTTTTCCTCAGTACTTC	TRBV12-5	TRBJ2-7	NA	NA	9
CASSQQALLDGGPGANVLTF	TGCGCCAGCAGCCAACAGGCGCTATTGGACGGAGGACCTGGGGCCAACGTCCTGACTTTC	TRBV4-1	TRBJ2-6	few	NA	20
CASSPIGDISYEQYF	TGTGCCAGCAGCCCGATAGGGGACATATCCTACGAGCAGTACTTC	TRBV7-9	TRBJ2-7	NA	NA	15
CASRKVDWNTEAFF	TGTGCCAGTAGGAAAGTTGACTGGAACACTGAAGCTTTCTTT	TRBV19	TRBJ1-1	NA	NA	14
CASSVQGALANQPQHF	TGTGCCAGTAGTGTACAGGGGGCACTAGCAAATCAGCCCCAGCATTTT	TRBV19	TRBJ1-5	NA	TRBD1	16
CASSISLLGLAGGSSYEQYF	TGTGCCAGTAGTATCTCTCTTCTGGGACTAGCGGGAGGGAGCTCCTACGAGCAGTACTTC	TRBV19	TRBJ2-7	NA	TRBD2	20
CASSPQGSGNTIYF	TGCGCCAGCTCCCCCCAGGGTAGTGGAAACACCATATATTTT	TRBV5-1	TRBJ1-3	NA	NA	14
CASSMGTGGKVGYTF	TGTGCCAGTAGTATGGGAACAGGGGGTAAGGTTGGCTACACCTTC	TRBV19	TRBJ1-2	once	TRBD1	15
CASSRGGGYEQYF	TGTGCCAGCAGCCGAGGGGGCGGCTACGAGCAGTACTTC	TRBV7-9	TRBJ2-7	NA	TRBD1	13
CASSESSGAASYEQYF	TGCGCCAGCAGTGAGTCGAGCGGGGCCGCCTCCTACGAGCAGTACTTC	TRBV10-1	TRBJ2-7	NA	TRBD2	16
CASSQDSRIAGRQETQYF	TGCGCCAGCAGCCAAGATTCTAGAATAGCGGGACGCCAAGAGACCCAGTACTTC	TRBV4-1	TRBJ2-5	once	TRBD2	18
CASSLKGMPEAFF	TGTGCCAGCAGCTTAAAGGGGATGCCTGAAGCTTTCTTT	TRBV7-9	TRBJ1-1	NA	NA	13
CASRTGPNTEAFF	TGTGCCAGCAGAACAGGGCCGAACACTGAAGCTTTCTTT	TRBV27	TRBJ1-1	once	NA	13
CASRDRAAYEQYF	TGCGCCAGCAGGGACAGGGCCGCCTACGAGCAGTACTTC	TRBV10-1	TRBJ2-7	NA	TRBD1	13
CASSPTSISSYNSPLHF	TGTGCCAGCAGCCCAACCTCTATAAGCTCCTATAATTCACCCCTCCACTTT	TRBV11-2	TRBJ1-6	NA	NA	17
CASSPTLGGNSYEQYF	TGTGCCAGCAGCCCAACTCTTGGAGGGAACTCCTACGAGCAGTACTTC	TRBV7-6	TRBJ2-7	NA	NA	16
CASSLQGEAFF	TGTGCCAGTAGTCTCCAGGGTGAAGCTTTCTTT	TRBV19	TRBJ1-1	once	NA	11
CASSLAGGSRGYTF	TGTGCCAGCAGCTTGGCAGGGGGCTCACGTGGCTACACCTTC	TRBV5-4	TRBJ1-2	NA	TRBD1	14
CASMSGSADTQYF	TGCGCCAGCATGTCGGGGTCCGCCGATACGCAGTATTTT	TRBV5-1	TRBJ2-3	NA	NA	13
CASSLRGQAEQYF	TGTGCCAGCAGCTTAAGGGGACAGGCCGAGCAGTACTTC	TRBV7-6	TRBJ2-7	NA	TRBD1	13
CASSPQGSWQETQYF	TGTGCCAGCAGTCCTCAGGGGAGTTGGCAAGAGACCCAGTACTTC	TRBV5-4	TRBJ2-5	NA	NA	15
CASSFGAPGGDEQFF	TGCGCCAGCAGCTTTGGGGCGCCGGGCGGGGATGAGCAGTTCTTC	TRBV5-1	TRBJ2-1	NA	NA	15
CASSLAGATDTQYF	TGTGCCAGCAGTTTAGCGGGAGCCACAGATACGCAGTATTTT	TRBV27	TRBJ2-3	NA	TRBD2	14
CANSRGSGEQETQYF	TGTGCCAACAGCCGAGGGTCGGGGGAACAAGAGACCCAGTACTTC	TRBV28	TRBJ2-5	NA	NA	15
CASSLVDRVAYEQYF	TGTGCCAGCAGCTTAGTTGACAGGGTCGCCTACGAGCAGTACTTC	TRBV5-4	TRBJ2-7	NA	TRBD1	15
CASSSLSSYEQYF	TGTGCCAGCAGCTCCCTTAGCTCCTACGAGCAGTACTTC	TRBV7-6	TRBJ2-7	NA	NA	13
CASSKLAPSLRDTQYF	TGTGCCAGTAGCAAACTAGCGCCGAGTCTCCGGGATACGCAGTATTTT	TRBV19	TRBJ2-3	NA	TRBD2	16
CASSVGAGALYNEQFF	TGTGCCAGCAGCGTAGGGGCAGGGGCTCTCTACAATGAGCAGTTCTTC	TRBV9	TRBJ2-1	NA	NA	16
CASSLEQGRSPLHF	TGTGCCAGCAGCTTGGAACAGGGTCGTTCACCCCTCCACTTT	TRBV5-6	TRBJ1-6	NA	NA	14
CASSDPGVKVNEQFF	TGTGCCAGCAGTGATCCAGGGGTGAAGGTGAATGAGCAGTTCTTC	TRBV25-1	TRBJ2-1	once	NA	15
CASSQGRGGRFEAFF	TGCGCCAGCAGCCAAGGCAGGGGCGGACGATTTGAAGCTTTCTTT	TRBV4-1	TRBJ1-1	NA	NA	15